This T cell receptor beta chain was documented in a study of regulatory T cells in long-lasting Graves disease. Time point meaning: newly diagnosed GD, antithyroid drugs for less than 3 months. There was RNA extracted from PBMCs, and the TCR library was made from it. About this clonotype: Its matching antigen is unknown.

Building the TCR beta libraries relied on iRepertoire HTBI primers, and CDR3 regions underwent Arm-PCR. Source study methods: Taken together, the samples had 62 TRBV and roughly 15 TRBJ segments identified. TCRdb re-called the multiplex PCR reads with MiXCR, one entry per CDR3 protein. The authors' filters were not applied to this entry. The table records 680,000 or so distinct CDR3 sequences, roughly 15% of them present only once. Findings and caveats of the study: Favored usage of TRBV28, TRBJ1-2 and TRBJ2-5 was recorded in persistent disease.

Trimming took 8 bases from V and 5 from J, leaving 21 bases between them. CDR3 length: 15 residues. CDR1 is LNHDA and CDR2 is SQIVND in the germline V gene (reference sequence). The same sample was also used in a study of T cells in Graves' hyperthyroidism and ophthalmopathy. That report notes: Expanded thyroid clonotypes (above 0.001) were mostly also found in blood. With a median lead of approximately six months before onset, the model predicted ophthalmopathy.

V gene TRBV19 combines with J gene TRBJ2-5; the D gene could be TRBD1 or TRBD2 (5 bases each). The receptor's source is a woman in her 30s with Graves disease. The sequenced sample was peripheral blood mononuclear cells (PBMCs), obtained at new diagnosis, from a patient treated with antithyroid drugs. CDR3: CASQKRRGVRETQYF. The CDR3 DNA follows: TGTGCCAGTCAAAAAAGAAGAGGGGTTCGGGAGACCCAGTACTTC.